This T cell receptor beta chain was sequenced during a study of blood T cells in healthy people across ages. Overall study results and limits: Total diversity from one million sequenced T cells was likely underestimated.

A second PCR of about 7 to 12 cycles used a sample-barcoded 5' primer and a J-beta primer mix. TCRdb used MiXCR to reprocess the 5' RACE reads, holding one entry per CDR3 protein. The sample shows over 450,000 distinct CDR3 sequences, 24% of them seen only once. The CDR3 consists of 16 residues. The germline V gene encodes CDR1 SGHVS and CDR2 FQNEAQ. J was trimmed by 2 bases and V by 3 bases; bases with no gene match: 4. This clonotype was seen a handful of times. Its specificity is unknown. These same data were also listed under a study on T cells of mothers and their children. That work contributes: Slightly higher overlap, not significant, was seen in related mother-child pairs than in unrelated pairs.

This chain links TRBV7-8 with TRBJ1-5; 10 nucleotides match TRBD1. The clonotype comes from a boy aged 5-17 years in good health. Sequencing was done on a sample of blood. The CDR3 bases are TGTGCCAGCAGCTTCGACGGGACAGGGGGCAATCAGCCCCAGCATTTT. It translates to CASSFDGTGGNQPQHF.